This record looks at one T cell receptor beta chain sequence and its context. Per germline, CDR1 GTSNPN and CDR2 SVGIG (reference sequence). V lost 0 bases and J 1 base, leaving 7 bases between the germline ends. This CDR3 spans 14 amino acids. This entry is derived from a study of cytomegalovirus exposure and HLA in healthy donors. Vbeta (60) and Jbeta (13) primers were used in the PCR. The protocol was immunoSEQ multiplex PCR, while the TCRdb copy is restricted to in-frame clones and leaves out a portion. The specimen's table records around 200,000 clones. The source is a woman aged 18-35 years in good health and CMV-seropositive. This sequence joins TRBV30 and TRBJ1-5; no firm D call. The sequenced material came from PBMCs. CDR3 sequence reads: CAWSVTGSNQPQHF. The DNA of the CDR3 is TGTGCCTGGAGTGTGACTGGGAGCAATCAGCCCCAGCATTTT.